The sample holds many counts of the clone carrying this T cell receptor beta chain. The entry originates in a study of T cells in Graves' hyperthyroidism and ophthalmopathy. Study as a whole: Sampling of peripheral blood happened at initial diagnosis, prior to any treatment.

Trimming took off 3 bases at V and 0 bases at J, with 10 bases between the two ends. Germline assignment: CDR1 MDHEN and CDR2 SYDVKM. The CDR3 totals 15 residues. Amplification of TCR beta CDR3 regions used RNA as the template. The TCR CDR3 was amplified in a first-round RT-PCR using the HTBI primer set. TCRdb ran MiXCR on the multiplex PCR reads and lists one entry per CDR3 protein. The data hold around 500,000 distinct CDR3 sequences, with 14% observed a single time. Not enrolled were patients with uncontrolled infection, other autoimmune disease, pregnancy or lactation. Fresh 10 ml peripheral blood yielded PBMCs.

Sequenced sample: blood. The source of this sequence is a woman in her thirties or forties with Graves' hyperthyroidism. The chain recombines TRBV28 with TRBJ2-3; D gene ambiguous. CDR3 DNA sequence: TGTGCCAGCAGTTTTCCACCGGCTAGCACAGATACGCAGTATTTT. This gives the protein CASSFPPASTDTQYF.